The subject of this entry is one TCR beta chain. Its specificity is not known. The CDR3 is 12 residues long. The V gene's germline CDR1 is LNHDA and CDR2 SQIVND (reference sequence). Trimming took 8 bases from V and 7 from J, leaving 15 bases between them. This record comes from a study of T cell responses to AZD1222 COVID-19 vaccine. Study context: Both about-4-week and about-12-week second-dose recipients were combined.

Sequenced by immunoSEQ multiplex PCR; TCRdb stores in-frame clones only, minus some. Counted here are more than 100,000 clones, about nine tenths occurring once; the ten biggest clones make up around 7.7%. Study outcomes and limitations: Clonal diversity was possibly underestimated, and white British individuals and females predominated among donors. Among those given AZD1222, only five or six were seropositive at baseline.

Sample: peripheral blood, taken on day 0 of AZD1222 vaccination. The chain is built from TRBV19 and TRBJ2-7; weak D call: TRBD2 (6 bases). The source of this sequence is an adult in good health. The CDR3 reads CASGDFGWEQYF. The CDR3 nucleotides are TGTGCCAGTGGGGACTTCGGGTGGGAGCAGTACTTC.